A single T cell receptor (beta chain) is shown here with its context. Germline assignment: CDR1 LGHDT and CDR2 YNNKEL (reference sequence). This CDR3 has 14 amino acids. V was shortened by 1 base and J by 10 bases, with 13 bases between the two germline ends. The source of the sample is a study of blood T cell repertoires in COVID-19. Repertoires were generated with immunoSEQ multiplex PCR, while TCRdb's copy carries only in-frame clones and drops some. Counted here are about 170,000 clones, approximately 82% occurring once; the ten biggest clones make up 15%. This TCR derives from a man over 45 who had recovered from COVID-19. The specimen was PBMCs or T cells enriched from blood (not recorded which). The chain couples TRBV3-1 (or the pseudogene TRBV3-2) to TRBJ1-4, with D possibly TRBD1 on 5 matching bases. Written as DNA, the CDR3 is TGTGCCAGCAGCCAAGTTCGTCAGGGCGGAAAACTGTTTTTT. This codes for CASSQVRQGGKLFF.